This T cell receptor (beta chain) is drawn from a study of PD-L1 blockade in urothelial cancer. Profiling relied on immunoSEQ multiplex PCR, and the TCRdb table lists in-frame clones only, not all of them. Here the sample spans some 29,000 clones, about 89% being singletons. Trimming removed 1 base from V and 7 bases from J, with 15 bases in between. CDR1 is SGHNT and CDR2 is YYREEE in the germline V gene (reference sequence). CDR3 length: 15 residues. The rearrangement uses TRBV5-4 and TRBJ1-5, with D possibly matching TRBD1 (5 bases). The sample in question was PBMCs, obtained around atezolizumab (anti-PD-L1) treatment. This TCR came from a man between 45 and 60 years old with urothelial cancer. CDR3 in amino acids: CASSLFGTPQQPQHF. The CDR3 coding sequence is TGTGCCAGCAGCTTGTTCGGGACTCCGCAACAGCCCCAGCATTTT.